These T cell receptor beta chains were read from a single sample in a study of CD8+ T cells in alopecia areata. The protocol was immunoSEQ multiplex PCR, while the TCRdb copy is restricted to in-frame clones and leaves out a portion. The sample holds about 64,000 clones; roughly 50% are singletons and the top ten take approximately 20%. Here the sequenced sample was CD8+ T cells sorted from blood, taken at approximately week 36, from a patient treated with tofacitinib. These receptors were obtained from a human donor with alopecia areata. CDR3s include the opening cysteine and the closing phenylalanine or tryptophan. D genes are given only for firm matches. A clone size is listed for some rows: how often the clone was seen (once, few, many), or a class if it is expanded.

clone size	D gene	V gene	J gene	CDR3 DNA	CDR3 protein
-	-	TRBV6-5	TRBJ2-7	TGTGCCAGCAGTGAACCACGGTCCTCCTACGAGCAGTACTTC	CASSEPRSSYEQYF
few	-	TRBV29-1	TRBJ1-2	TGCAGCGTTGACGGTGGCTACACCTTC	CSVDGGYTF
few	-	TRBV19	TRBJ2-2	TGTGCCAGTTCGACTAGTACCGGGGAGCTGTTTTTT	CASSTSTGELFF
-	TRBD2	TRBV9	TRBJ2-1	TGTGCCAGCAGCCCCACTAGCGGGAGGAACTACAATGAGCAGTTCTTC	CASSPTSGRNYNEQFF
few	-	TRBV2	TRBJ1-2	TGTGCCAGCAGGTTGTCCGGGACAATCTATGGCTACACCTTC	CASRLSGTIYGYTF
few	-	TRBV6-5	TRBJ1-6	TGTGCCAGCCAGGACAGTTATAATTCACCCCTCCACTTT	CASQDSYNSPLHF
-	-	TRBV1	TRBJ2-3	TGCACCAGCAGCCAAGATTTGTCTAGCGGGAGCATGGGCGCAGATACGCAGTATTTT	CTSSQDLSSGSMGADTQYF
-	-	TRBV19	TRBJ1-2	TGTGCCAGTAGTCCCCGATCCCCCGTTTATCCGGAAGGCTACACCTTC	CASSPRSPVYPEGYTF
once	-	TRBV4-1	TRBJ1-2	TGCGCCAGCAGCCCGAACGAGATGAGTGGGGACCCCTACACCTTC	CASSPNEMSGDPYTF
once	-	TRBV14	TRBJ2-3	TGTGCCAGCAGCCAAGTGGTTCTGGATACGCAGTATTTT	CASSQVVLDTQYF
-	-	TRBV19	TRBJ2-7	TGTGCCAGTTCTCTCACAGGGTTGCGATCCAACGAGCAGTACTTC	CASSLTGLRSNEQYF
few	-	TRBV11-2	TRBJ2-7	TGTGCCAGCACCCGTGCTGGTTCCGACGAGCAGTACTTC	CASTRAGSDEQYF
few	TRBD2	TRBV29-1	TRBJ2-3	TGCAGCCCCACGCGGGTACTAGCGGGACGAGCAGATACGCAGTATTTT	CSPTRVLAGRADTQYF
-	TRBD2	TRBV19	TRBJ2-1	TGTGCCAGTAGTCCTAGCGGGAGGGCGTGGGATGAGCAGTTCTTC	CASSPSGRAWDEQFF
few	-	TRBV29-1	TRBJ2-1	TGCAGCGTTGAAGACAGAACTAGGGGGGGCGATGAGCAGTTCTTC	CSVEDRTRGGDEQFF
-	TRBD1	TRBV7-9	TRBJ2-7	TGTGCCAGCAGCATCGGACAGGGGTTACTCTACGAGCAGTACTTC	CASSIGQGLLYEQYF
-	-	TRBV27	TRBJ2-2	TGTGCCAGCAGTTTATCGGCGGGTTCCACCGGGGAGCTGTTTTTT	CASSLSAGSTGELFF
-	-	TRBV6-5	TRBJ1-1	TGTGCCAGCGGATACGGCAACACTGAAGCTTTCTTT	CASGYGNTEAFF
-	TRBD2	TRBV15	TRBJ2-1	TGTGCCACCAGCAGGGAAGCGGGAGGTTGGGGCAATGAGCAGTTCTTC	CATSREAGGWGNEQFF
-	-	TRBV27	TRBJ2-2	TGTGCCAGCAGTTGGGGTACCGGGGAGCTGTTTTTT	CASSWGTGELFF
-	-	TRBV30	TRBJ2-1	TGTGCCCTGGGGGCAGGTGAGCAGTTCTTC	CALGAGEQFF
few	-	TRBV29-1	TRBJ1-1	TGCAGCGTTGGCGCAGGGGTGAACACTGAAGCTTTCTTT	CSVGAGVNTEAFF
-	-	TRBV10-3	TRBJ2-5	TGTGCCGTCCGTGAAGACGGGACTCTCAACCAAGAGACCCAGTACTTC	CAVREDGTLNQETQYF
-	-	TRBV7-3	TRBJ2-3	TGTGCCAGCAGCCCCTTCCGTAGGGGGAGCTTGGCAGATACGCAGTATTTT	CASSPFRRGSLADTQYF
-	-	TRBV11-2	TRBJ2-5	TGTGCCAGCAACCCTCAGGAGACCCAGTACTTC	CASNPQETQYF
-	-	TRBV27	TRBJ1-5	TGTGCCAGCAGTTTGTCCCACGGTTGGCAGCCCCAGCATTTT	CASSLSHGWQPQHF
few	TRBD2	TRBV5-1	TRBJ2-7	TGCGCCAGCAGCCGGACTAGCGGGGCCCTCGAGCAGTACTTC	CASSRTSGALEQYF
few	-	TRBV27	TRBJ2-6	TGTGCCAGCAGTCCCGTCTCCCCGGCCAACGTCCTGACTTTC	CASSPVSPANVLTF
few	-	TRBV7-3	TRBJ2-6	TGTGCCAGCAGCTTAGGACTCCTTTCTGAGAAGGGGGCCAACGTCCTGACTTTC	CASSLGLLSEKGANVLTF
few	-	TRBV4-1	TRBJ2-7	TGCGCCAGCAGCCAAGAGTCGGGGACCTTCTCCGAGCAGTACTTC	CASSQESGTFSEQYF
-	-	TRBV7-6	TRBJ2-5	TGTGCCAGCAGCTCCATCTCCTCCGTGGAGACCCAGTACTTC	CASSSISSVETQYF
-	-	TRBV5-6	TRBJ1-5	TGTGCCAGCAGCTTGGGAGGTCCCAATCAGCCCCAGCATTTT	CASSLGGPNQPQHF
-	-	TRBV28	TRBJ2-7	TGTGCCAGCGCCCCGGACTCCTACGAGCAGTACTTC	CASAPDSYEQYF
-	-	TRBV4-1	TRBJ2-3	TGCGCCAGCAGCCAGACACACCCGGGACGGGCCACAGATACGCAGTATTTT	CASSQTHPGRATDTQYF
-	-	TRBV5-1	TRBJ2-7	TGCGCCAGCAGCTTGGGGCAGGGAGCCTACGAGCAGTACTTC	CASSLGQGAYEQYF
-	-	TRBV30	TRBJ2-7	TGTGCCTGGAGTGACCGGGTGAGGGTTTCCCTCTACGAGCAGTACTTC	CAWSDRVRVSLYEQYF
-	-	TRBV7-9	TRBJ1-5	TGTGCCAGCAGCTTAGAAGACAAAAATCAGCCCCAGCATTTT	CASSLEDKNQPQHF
-	TRBD1	TRBV30	TRBJ2-7	TGTGCCTGGATGGTGACAGGGGATTACGAGCAGTACTTC	CAWMVTGDYEQYF
-	-	TRBV6-5	TRBJ2-7	TGTGCCAGCAGTTACGGGGCCTCTGGCTACGAGCAGTACTTC	CASSYGASGYEQYF
-	-	TRBV27	TRBJ2-7	TGTGCCAGCAGCCTGGGACCATCGTGGGAGCAGTACTTC	CASSLGPSWEQYF
-	-	TRBV29-1	TRBJ2-2	TGCAGCGTGACTAAAGCGAACACCGGGGAGCTGTTTTTT	CSVTKANTGELFF
-	TRBD1	TRBV5-1	TRBJ2-2	TGCGCCAGCAGCTTGGGACAGGGTTCGGCCGGGGAGCTGTTTTTT	CASSLGQGSAGELFF
few	-	TRBV2	TRBJ2-7	TGTGCCAGCATCAGGGGGGGGTCCCTCTACTTC	CASIRGGSLYF
few	-	TRBV27	TRBJ1-2	TGTGCCAGCAGTTTACGTAGGGGACACGCCTATGGCTACACCTTC	CASSLRRGHAYGYTF
-	TRBD1	TRBV29-1	TRBJ2-1	TGCAGCGTTTTGACAGGGGGCTTTAACAATGAGCAGTTCTTC	CSVLTGGFNNEQFF
-	-	TRBV6-1	TRBJ2-1	TGTGCCAGCACCTTGGGAGTATCCTACAATGAGCAGTTCTTC	CASTLGVSYNEQFF
-	TRBD2	TRBV2	TRBJ2-5	TGTGCCAGCAGCTTAGCGGGAAGGGAGACCCAGTACTTC	CASSLAGRETQYF
few	-	TRBV11-2	TRBJ2-1	TGTGCCAGCAGCTTAGGTAGCGGCAATGAGCAGTTCTTC	CASSLGSGNEQFF
few	-	TRBV18	TRBJ1-1	TGTGCCAGCTCATTTATCACAGGAGAAGCTTTCTTT	CASSFITGEAFF
few	TRBD1	TRBV15	TRBJ2-3	TGTGCCACCAGCAGAGAGGACAGGGGGCGGGATACGCAGTATTTT	CATSREDRGRDTQYF
few	-	TRBV27	TRBJ1-2	TGTGCCAGCAGTTACGCGGCTAACTATGGCTACACCTTC	CASSYAANYGYTF
few	-	TRBV5-6	TRBJ2-3	TGTGCCAGCAGCTCGTGGGGCGGGATGATCACAGATACGCAGTATTTT	CASSSWGGMITDTQYF
few	-	TRBV27	TRBJ2-6	TGTGCCAGCAGCAGAGGGGATCCAGGGGCCAACGTCCTGACTTTC	CASSRGDPGANVLTF
-	-	TRBV4-1	TRBJ2-1	TGCGCCAGCAGCCAGGTGGGGGGTGAGCAGTTCTTC	CASSQVGGEQFF